This TCR beta chain was identified during a study of shared clonotypes between healthy human individuals (dated by TCRdb to 2020 to 2021). Notes on the research overall: Two women and a few men aged 18 to 49 years were included in the cohort. To increase sequencing depth and limit assay-specific biases, different laboratories used diverse techniques to prepare libraries and sequence TCR repertoires. For each donor, three plates each were used for CD4 naive and CD4 memory, two plates were used for CD8 naive, and one plate was used for CD8 memory. To estimate repertoire size and how much clonotype sharing occurs between individuals, the study deeply sequenced the blood TCR repertoires of several healthy adults. Per donor, leukapheresis produced somewhere between about 0.85 and 9.5 billion PBMCs. What the work shows at the level of the full study, not this receptor alone: Compared with non-shared clonotypes, the clonotypes found in all four sorted-subset donors had higher generation probabilities. Sampling was restricted to blood, and TCR repertoires in tissue are likely to differ from TCR repertoires in blood. Because the study included a small number of donors, the genetic and exposure-history diversity represented was limited. Larger estimated clonotype richness was generally found for naive subsets than for memory subsets. Across a few donors, roughly 5.1% of naive CD4, more than 3% of naive CD8, around 2.1% of memory CD4, and about 0.4% of memory CD8 clonotypes were shared. Pairwise subsampling indicated that sequencing depth was expected to affect the degree of clonotype sharing among donors. Incomplete sequencing was indicated by rarefaction of sorted-subset datasets, despite the large sequencing depth.

Using the deep immunoSEQ assay, multiplex PCR amplified TCR CDR3 regions from genomic DNA. Extracted genomic DNA from each cell subset was spread evenly across all wells of several immunoSEQ 96-well plates, with each plate serving as a replicate. For sorted subsets, approximately 210 ng genomic DNA, equal to about 30,000 T cell genomes, was loaded into each replicate PCR. Purified libraries were measured with a Qubit 3.0 fluorometer, size-checked on a Bioanalyzer 2100, and measured again with the KAPA Library Quantification kit. Each immunoSEQ 96-well plate was sequenced on its own single-read 150-cycle Illumina NextSeq 550 flow cell. In the original analysis: Because the immunoSEQ output included only junctional sequences and no quality scores, the filtering could not be the same as the filtering used for full-length reads. Sequences were annotated with PyIR, a Python wrapper for IgBLAST v1.9, using IMGT germline references to assign V/J genes and CDR3. Any read was removed if the V/J assignment was weak (E-value above 1e-6), the CDR3 was missing, or the read contained stop codons, out-of-frame junctions, or ambiguous translated residues. V3J clonotypes were defined as sequences sharing the same inferred V gene, J gene, and CDR3 amino acid sequence. Percentage overlap between repertoires was computed as shared unique clonotypes divided by the size of the smaller repertoire. Richness of each repertoire was evaluated using RTK rarefaction, the Chao1 estimator, and Recon v2.1 estimates of unobserved clonotypes. For all TCRbeta clonotypes obtained by the gDNA method from a few donors, generation probabilities were computed with OLGA. TCRdb retrieved this table from immuneACCESS and kept in-frame rearrangements only. Not all clones are present; in checked studies, unresolved V genes account for under half, and no reason is known for the remainder. That table is the source of V, J and clone size, and D and trimming were worked out from the DNA. This sample is represented by 2 million to 2.5 million clones; 85% to 95% of them were singletons. The ten largest clones add up to around 0.4% of the sample.

In the case of this clone: The antigen it recognizes is unknown. Base qualities are missing; no much larger clone stands one base away. The same CDR3 is also encoded by other DNA sequences in this sample.

CDR1 SEHNR and CDR2 FQNEAQ were looked up in the germline V gene (reference sequence). Spanning cysteine to phenylalanine, the CDR3 consists of 13 amino acids. Of the read, only the CDR3 DNA is kept; its 39 bases are in frame from base 1. The trim is 5 bases for V and 0 bases for J, with a gap of 2 bases between the germline ends. The donors were healthy, HIV-negative adults with no recently reported acute infections or vaccinations. Only Caucasian adults living in Nashville, Tennessee, USA were represented among the donors. CD4+ T cells were enriched through magnetic negative selection, after which naive cells were positively selected on CD45RA and the remaining negative fraction served as the memory subset. Blood was collected by leukapheresis, and PBMCs were isolated by Ficoll-Histopaque density gradient centrifugation and then cryopreserved in liquid nitrogen vapor phase. Analytical flow cytometry was used to check the purity and quantity of every magnetically sorted T cell population. Genomic DNA was isolated from every sorted fraction and measured by UV absorbance on a Nanodrop 2000c.

This TCR was recovered from a man between 18 and 35 years old in good health. Some clones in this sample may be carry-over from other donors' samples. The chain uses TRBV7-9 and TRBJ2-6, with the D gene too uncertain to name. Material: naive CD4+ T cells from PBMCs. Interpreted using the paper, the cell subset or site label stands for: CD45RA+ positively selected. The DNA is TGTGCCAGCAGCGGCTCTGGGGCCAACGTCCTGACTTTC. It translates as CASSGSGANVLTF. The CDR3, completed at both ends by the reference TRBV7-9 and TRBJ2-6 genes, gives the full variable domain DTGVSQNPRHKITKRGQNVTFRCDPISEHNRLYWYRQTLGQGPEFLTYFQNEAQLEKSRLLSDRFSAERPKGSFSTLEIQRTEQGDSAMYLCASSGSGANVLTFGAGSRLTVL.